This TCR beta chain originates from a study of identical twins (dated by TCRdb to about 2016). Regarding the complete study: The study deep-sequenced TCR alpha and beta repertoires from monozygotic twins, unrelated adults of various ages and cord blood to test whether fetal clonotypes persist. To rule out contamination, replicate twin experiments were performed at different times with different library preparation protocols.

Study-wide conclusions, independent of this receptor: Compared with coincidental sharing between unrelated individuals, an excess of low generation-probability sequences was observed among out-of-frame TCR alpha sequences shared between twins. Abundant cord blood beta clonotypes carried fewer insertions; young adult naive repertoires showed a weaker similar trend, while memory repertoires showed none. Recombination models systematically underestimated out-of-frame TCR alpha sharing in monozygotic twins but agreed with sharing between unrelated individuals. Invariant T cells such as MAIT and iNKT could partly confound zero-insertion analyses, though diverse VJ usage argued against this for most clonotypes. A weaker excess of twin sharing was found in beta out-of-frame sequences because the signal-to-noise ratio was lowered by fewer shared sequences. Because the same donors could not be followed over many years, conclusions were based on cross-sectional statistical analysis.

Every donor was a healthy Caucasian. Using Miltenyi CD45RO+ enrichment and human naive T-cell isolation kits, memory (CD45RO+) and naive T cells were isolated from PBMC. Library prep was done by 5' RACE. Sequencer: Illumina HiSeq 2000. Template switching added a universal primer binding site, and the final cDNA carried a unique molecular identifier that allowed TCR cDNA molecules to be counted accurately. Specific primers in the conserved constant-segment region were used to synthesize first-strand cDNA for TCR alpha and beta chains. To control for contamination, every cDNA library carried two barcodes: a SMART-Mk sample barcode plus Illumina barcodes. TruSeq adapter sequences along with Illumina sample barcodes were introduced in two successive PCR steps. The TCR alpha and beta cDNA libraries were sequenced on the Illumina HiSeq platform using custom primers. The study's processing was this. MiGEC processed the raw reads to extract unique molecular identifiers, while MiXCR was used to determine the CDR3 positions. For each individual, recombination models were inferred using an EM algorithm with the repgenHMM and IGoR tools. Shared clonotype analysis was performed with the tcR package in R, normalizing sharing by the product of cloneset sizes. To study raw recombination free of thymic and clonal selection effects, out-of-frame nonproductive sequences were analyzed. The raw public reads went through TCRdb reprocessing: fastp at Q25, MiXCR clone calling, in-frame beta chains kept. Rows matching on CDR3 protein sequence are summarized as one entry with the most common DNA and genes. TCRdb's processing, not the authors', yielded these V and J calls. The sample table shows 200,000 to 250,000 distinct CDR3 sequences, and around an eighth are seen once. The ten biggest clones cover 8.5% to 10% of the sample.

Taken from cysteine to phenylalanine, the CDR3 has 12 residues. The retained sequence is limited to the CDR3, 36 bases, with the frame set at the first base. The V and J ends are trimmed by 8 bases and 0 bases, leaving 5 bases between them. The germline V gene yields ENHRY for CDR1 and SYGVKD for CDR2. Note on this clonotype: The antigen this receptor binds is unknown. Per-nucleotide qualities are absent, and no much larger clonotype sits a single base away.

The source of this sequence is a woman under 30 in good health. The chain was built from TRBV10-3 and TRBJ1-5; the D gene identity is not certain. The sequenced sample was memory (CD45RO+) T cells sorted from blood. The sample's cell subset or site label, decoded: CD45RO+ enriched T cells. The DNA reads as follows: TGTGCCATCGGGGATAGCAATCAGCCCCAGCATTTT. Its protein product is CAIGDSNQPQHF.